This T cell receptor (beta chain) was retrieved from a study of control samples from healthy donors and cancer patients. Clones were sequenced by immunoSEQ multiplex PCR, and TCRdb holds only the in-frame ones, with some missing. The table records some 77,000 clones, approximately 91% of them present only once. Looked up from germline, CDR1 is GTSNPN and CDR2 is SVGIG (reference sequence). The V end was cut by 5 bases, the J end by 3 bases, with 5 bases between. CDR3 length: 10 amino acids. This TCR came from a woman aged 60-75 years in good health. What was sequenced was blood. The rearrangement links TRBV30 to TRBJ2-7; D not resolved. This CDR3 is CAWGDYEQYF. Written as DNA, the CDR3 is TGTGCCTGGGGGGACTACGAGCAGTACTTC.